The rows below give T cell receptor beta chains drawn from one sample of a study of blood T cell repertoires in COVID-19. TCRdb's table, derived via immunoSEQ multiplex PCR, lists solely in-frame clones and lacks some. Here the sample spans about 50,000 clones, around 73% being singletons. The sample taken for sequencing was PBMCs or T cells enriched from blood (not recorded which). These receptors were taken from a woman in her 50s with acute COVID-19. The CDR3 runs from the conserved cysteine through the conserved F or W. The D gene is left open where the match is weak. The size of a clone is reported for some rows only, either as once, few or many, or as a class for expanded clones.

J: TRBJ2-1; V: TRBV5-6; size: -; D: TRBD2; DNA: TGTGCCAGCAGCCGGCTCAGCGGGGCTTACAATGAGCAGTTCTTC; CDR3: CASSRLSGAYNEQFF
J: TRBJ2-5; V: TRBV3-1/TRBV3-2; size: -; D: TRBD2; DNA: TGTGCCAGCAGCTCGGGACTATCCCAGTACTTC; CDR3: CASSSGLSQYF
J: TRBJ1-1; V: TRBV4-1; size: few; D: -; DNA: TGCGCCAGCAGCCAAGGGCTTCTGGGGCGGTCAAGGTCGAGAGCTTTCTTT; CDR3: CASSQGLLGRSRSRAFF
J: TRBJ1-2; V: TRBV18; size: -; D: -; DNA: TGTGCCAGCTCACCACCTACAGGGTATGGCTACACCTTC; CDR3: CASSPPTGYGYTF
J: TRBJ1-2; V: TRBV28; size: -; D: TRBD1; DNA: TGTGCCAGCAATTTGCTGACAGGGAAGGACTATGGCTACACCTTC; CDR3: CASNLLTGKDYGYTF
J: TRBJ2-5; V: TRBV6-6; size: -; D: TRBD2; DNA: TGTGCCAGTCTAGCGGGGGGATACACCATACAAGAGACCCAGTACTTC; CDR3: CASLAGGYTIQETQYF
J: TRBJ1-1; V: TRBV30; size: -; D: -; DNA: TGTGCCTGGAGTCTAGCCTCCAACACTGAAGCTTTCTTT; CDR3: CAWSLASNTEAFF
J: TRBJ2-5; V: TRBV7-9; size: few; D: -; DNA: TGTGCCAGCGGCTCCGGAGGGCTTGGAGAGACCCAGTACTTC; CDR3: CASGSGGLGETQYF
J: TRBJ2-7; V: TRBV7-8; size: few; D: TRBD2; DNA: TGTGCTTCTCACGGGGGGTTACCCTACGAGCAGTACTTC; CDR3: CASHGGLPYEQYF
J: TRBJ2-1; V: TRBV3-1/TRBV3-2; size: once; D: TRBD1; DNA: TGTGCCAGCAGCCTCGGACAGGGGAGCTCCTACAATGAGCAGTTCTTC; CDR3: CASSLGQGSSYNEQFF
J: TRBJ2-1; V: TRBV7-9; size: -; D: -; DNA: TGTGCCAGCAGCTTAGGTTTCGGACACCACTCCTACAATGAGCAGTTCTTC; CDR3: CASSLGFGHHSYNEQFF
J: TRBJ2-2; V: TRBV7-2; size: -; D: TRBD1; DNA: TGTGCCAGCAGCAAACAGGGGTTATCCGGGGAGCTGTTTTTT; CDR3: CASSKQGLSGELFF
J: TRBJ1-1; V: TRBV7-9; size: -; D: TRBD1; DNA: TGTGCCAGCAGCACAGGACAGGGGGTCGCTGAAGCTTTCTTT; CDR3: CASSTGQGVAEAFF
J: TRBJ1-2; V: TRBV6-5; size: -; D: -; DNA: TGTGCCAGCAGTTACAAGGGAGATGGCTACACCTTC; CDR3: CASSYKGDGYTF
J: TRBJ1-1; V: TRBV7-3; size: -; D: TRBD1; DNA: TGTGCCAGCAGCTTAAAAGGGACAGGGGGCGAAGCTTTCTTT; CDR3: CASSLKGTGGEAFF
J: TRBJ1-5; V: TRBV6-1; size: -; D: -; DNA: TGTGCCAGCAGTGAACCGGACAGAGTCAATCAGCCCCAGCATTTT; CDR3: CASSEPDRVNQPQHF
J: TRBJ2-1; V: TRBV18; size: -; D: TRBD2; DNA: TGTGCCAGCTCCCCATTCGTCCGGGACTACCAAGGGGAGCAGTTCTTC; CDR3: CASSPFVRDYQGEQFF
J: TRBJ1-3; V: TRBV19; size: -; D: -; DNA: TGTGCCAGTGGGCCCGAAACTGGAAACACCATATATTTT; CDR3: CASGPETGNTIYF
J: TRBJ2-7; V: TRBV4-2; size: -; D: TRBD1; DNA: TGTGCCAGCAGTAGGGACAGGAACTCCTACGAGCAGTACTTC; CDR3: CASSRDRNSYEQYF
J: TRBJ2-5; V: TRBV7-3; size: -; D: TRBD2; DNA: TGTGCCAGCAGCATAAGCGGGGGCCAAGAGACCCAGTACTTC; CDR3: CASSISGGQETQYF
J: TRBJ1-5; V: TRBV2; size: few; D: -; DNA: TGTGCCAGCAGTGACTGGACAGCTTCTAATCAGCCCCAGCATTTT; CDR3: CASSDWTASNQPQHF
J: TRBJ2-7; V: TRBV3-1/TRBV3-2; size: -; D: TRBD2; DNA: TGTGCCAGCAGCCAACGACTAGCGGGGCCCTACGAGCAGTACTTC; CDR3: CASSQRLAGPYEQYF
J: TRBJ1-1; V: TRBV7-3; size: few; D: TRBD1; DNA: TGTGCCAGCAGCTTAATCCCGACAGGGGCGGAAGCTTTCTTT; CDR3: CASSLIPTGAEAFF
J: TRBJ1-6; V: TRBV18; size: -; D: -; DNA: TGTGCCAGCTCACCACGTTTCGCAGGGCACGGTAATTCACCCCTCCACTTT; CDR3: CASSPRFAGHGNSPLHF
J: TRBJ2-7; V: TRBV7-3; size: few; D: -; DNA: TGTGCCAGCAGCCCTCAACAGGGTTCCTACGAGCAGTACTTC; CDR3: CASSPQQGSYEQYF
J: TRBJ2-1; V: TRBV9; size: -; D: -; DNA: TGTGCCAGCAGCGCCTTTCGGGGGAACTACAATGAGCAGTTCTTC; CDR3: CASSAFRGNYNEQFF
J: TRBJ2-1; V: TRBV7-2; size: -; D: TRBD2; DNA: TGTGCCAGCAGCTCCACCGGGACTAGCCTGGGGAATGAGCAGTTCTTC; CDR3: CASSSTGTSLGNEQFF
J: TRBJ2-3; V: TRBV5-1; size: -; D: TRBD2; DNA: TGCGCCAGCAGCCAGCGGGAGGCAGATACGCAGTATTTT; CDR3: CASSQREADTQYF
J: TRBJ1-1; V: TRBV14; size: -; D: -; DNA: TGTGCCAGCAGCCAAGTAAGAGGGGGTACTGAAGCTTTCTTT; CDR3: CASSQVRGGTEAFF
J: TRBJ2-1; V: TRBV5-1; size: -; D: TRBD1; DNA: TGCGCCAGCAGCTTGTCTACGACCAACAGGGGTTACAATGAGCAGTTCTTC; CDR3: CASSLSTTNRGYNEQFF
J: TRBJ1-1; V: TRBV29-1; size: -; D: -; DNA: TGCAGCGTTGATCCCCACGCGGGACGCACTGAAGCTTTCTTT; CDR3: CSVDPHAGRTEAFF
J: TRBJ1-2; V: TRBV11-2; size: once; D: -; DNA: TGTGCCAGCAGCTCCGACAGACCAGGGGCCTATGGTTACACCTTC; CDR3: CASSSDRPGAYGYTF
J: TRBJ1-2; V: TRBV18; size: -; D: -; DNA: TGTGCCAGCTCACAGGACAGCTTTCATGGCTACACCTTC; CDR3: CASSQDSFHGYTF
J: TRBJ1-1; V: TRBV30; size: -; D: -; DNA: TGTGCCTGGAGCGTAGGACTCTCCCAAAGAGCTTTCTTT; CDR3: CAWSVGLSQRAFF
J: TRBJ1-2; V: TRBV4-2; size: -; D: -; DNA: TGTGCCAGCAGCCAAGGGGATAGGGGTCCAGCTAACTATGGCTACACCTTC; CDR3: CASSQGDRGPANYGYTF
J: TRBJ2-6; V: TRBV9; size: -; D: TRBD1; DNA: TGTGCCAGCAGCATTTGGGACAGTAGCTCTGGGGCCAACGTCCTGACTTTC; CDR3: CASSIWDSSSGANVLTF
J: TRBJ1-2; V: TRBV18; size: -; D: TRBD1; DNA: TGTGCCAGCTCACCAGGCACAGGGGGCCAACCTAACTATGGCTACACCTTC; CDR3: CASSPGTGGQPNYGYTF
J: TRBJ2-7; V: TRBV7-8; size: few; D: -; DNA: TGTGCCAGCAGCTTAGTCCCAGGGCTCTCCTACGAGCAGTACTTC; CDR3: CASSLVPGLSYEQYF
J: TRBJ2-7; V: TRBV29-1; size: -; D: -; DNA: TGCAGCGCCATCGGACAGAACTACGAGCAGTACTTC; CDR3: CSAIGQNYEQYF
J: TRBJ1-1; V: TRBV19; size: few; D: -; DNA: TGTGCCACCTCCCTTTTCTCCAAGGGGCGGAGATGGATGAACACTGAAGCTTTCTTT; CDR3: CATSLFSKGRRWMNTEAFF
J: TRBJ1-1; V: TRBV5-4; size: -; D: -; DNA: TGTGCCAGCAGCTTGGGAGGGAGGTGGAGGGGTACTGAAGCTTTCTTT; CDR3: CASSLGGRWRGTEAFF
J: TRBJ2-3; V: TRBV13; size: -; D: TRBD1; DNA: TGTGCCAGCAGCCAGAACAGGGGAGATACGCAGTATTTT; CDR3: CASSQNRGDTQYF
J: TRBJ1-5; V: TRBV6-2/TRBV6-3; size: -; D: -; DNA: TGTGCCAGCAGTTTCTCCCTCAATCAGCCCCAGCATTTT; CDR3: CASSFSLNQPQHF
J: TRBJ2-2; V: TRBV9; size: once; D: TRBD2; DNA: TGTGCCAGCAGCGTAAGCGGGGGGCCCCCCGGGGAGCTGTTTTTT; CDR3: CASSVSGGPPGELFF
J: TRBJ1-1; V: TRBV5-1; size: -; D: TRBD1; DNA: TGCGCCAGCAGCGAATTTCCGGGACAGTTTTACACTGAAGCTTTCTTT; CDR3: CASSEFPGQFYTEAFF
J: TRBJ1-1; V: TRBV5-5; size: -; D: TRBD1; DNA: TGTGCCAGCAGCTGGGGACAGGGAGGGTCTGAAGCTTTCTTT; CDR3: CASSWGQGGSEAFF
J: TRBJ2-5; V: TRBV19; size: -; D: TRBD2; DNA: TGTGCCAGTAGTATAGATCTGGCTAGCGGGATTCAAGAGACCCAGTACTTC; CDR3: CASSIDLASGIQETQYF
J: TRBJ1-2; V: TRBV6-5; size: once; D: -; DNA: TGTGCCAGCAGTAAGAGCTATGGCTACACCTTC; CDR3: CASSKSYGYTF